This TCR beta chain derives from a study of control samples from healthy donors and cancer patients. Profiling relied on immunoSEQ multiplex PCR, and the TCRdb table lists in-frame clones only, not all of them. The table shows about 54,000 clones, with nearly 96% occurring only once. Material: blood. The origin of this receptor is a woman aged 30 to 39 in good health.

The chain's CDR3 is CASSFLVAGSTDTQYF. CDR3 in DNA: TGTGCCAGCAGTTTCCTCGTAGCGGGGAGCACAGATACGCAGTATTTT. The V and J genes are TRBV27 and TRBJ2-3; 8 bases align to TRBD2. Germline CDR1 MNHEY, CDR2 SMNVEV (reference sequence). The J segment lost 0 bases and the V segment lost 3 bases, leaving 5 bases of the junction unmatched. This CDR3 region has 16 residues.